This TCR beta chain appears in the sequencing data of a study of shared clonotypes between healthy human individuals. As concerns this clone: What it binds is unknown.

Here immunoSEQ multiplex PCR was the method, and the copy in TCRdb shows in-frame clones only, minus some. This table has about 1 million clones, about three quarters appearing once. Study-level findings and limits: Depth was large, yet rarefaction showed that sorted-subset sequencing was incomplete.

Specimen: memory CD4+ T cells sorted from blood. As to subset: CD45RA-negative fraction. The TCR was taken from a man aged 18-30 years in good health.

The chain's CDR3 is CASSPSRASDTQYF. CDR3 nucleotide sequence: TGTGCCAGCAGTCCTTCGAGGGCGTCAGATACGCAGTATTTT. This chain connects TRBV28 to TRBJ2-3; D possibly corresponds to TRBD2 (5 bases). Per the germline V gene, CDR1 is MDHEN and CDR2 is SYDVKM. V was trimmed by 5 bases and J by 4 bases, leaving 13 bases between them. The CDR3 spans 14 residues.